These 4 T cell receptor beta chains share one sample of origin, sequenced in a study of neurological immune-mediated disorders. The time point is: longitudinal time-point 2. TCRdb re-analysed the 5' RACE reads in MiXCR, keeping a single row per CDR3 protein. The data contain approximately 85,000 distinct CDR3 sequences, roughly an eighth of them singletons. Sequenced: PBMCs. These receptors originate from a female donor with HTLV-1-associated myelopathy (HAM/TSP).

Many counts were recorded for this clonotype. Here the CDR3 DNA reads TGTGCCAGCAGCTTAATGACAGGGGTCACAGATACGCAGTATTTT. It is translated as CASSLMTGVTDTQYF. The rearrangement uses TRBV7-9 and TRBJ2-3; 8 bases agree with TRBD1. There are 15 residues in the CDR3. Per the germline V gene, CDR1 is SEHNR and CDR2 is FQNEAQ (reference sequence). V was pared by 2 bases and J by 2 bases, with 3 bases of the junction left unmatched. The full variable domain, with the rest looked up from reference TRBV7-9 and TRBJ2-3, is DTGVSQNPRHKITKRGQNVTFRCDPISEHNRLYWYRQTLGQGPEFLTYFQNEAQLEKSRLLSDRFSAERPKGSFSTLEIQRTEQGDSAMYLCASSLMTGVTDTQYFGPGTRLTVL.

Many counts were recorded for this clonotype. CDR3 DNA sequence: TGTGCCACCGCAGCGCCGGGCCCAAAACAGGATACGCAGTATTTT. It encodes CATAAPGPKQDTQYF. The chain has TRBV10-3 and TRBJ2-3; D call uncertain. The CDR3 has 15 amino acids. The germline V gene encodes CDR1 ENHRY and CDR2 SYGVKD. Between the trimmed V and J ends, which lost 10 bases and 6 bases, there was a span of 23 bases.

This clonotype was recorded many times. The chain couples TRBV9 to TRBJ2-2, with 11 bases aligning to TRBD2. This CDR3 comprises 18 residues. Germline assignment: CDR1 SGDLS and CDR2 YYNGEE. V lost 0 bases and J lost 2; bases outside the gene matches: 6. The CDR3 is CASSVGLAGGQNTGELFF. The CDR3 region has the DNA TGTGCCAGCAGCGTAGGATTAGCGGGGGGGCAAAACACCGGGGAGCTGTTTTTT.

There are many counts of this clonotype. CDR3 in amino acids: CASSQAGTGEETQYF. The CDR3 nucleotides read TGTGCCAGCAGCCAGGCCGGGACAGGGGAAGAGACCCAGTACTTC. The rearrangement joins TRBV4-2 to TRBJ2-5, with 10 positions matching TRBD1. Trimming removed 3 bases from V and 3 bases from J; junction bases left unmatched: 4. The CDR3 length is 15 residues. The germline gives CDR1 LGHNA, CDR2 YNFKEQ.